The entry that follows covers one T cell receptor beta chain sequence. Its matching antigen is unknown. As the sequencing template, cDNA was produced by extracting RNA and reverse transcribing it. The table came from immunoSEQ multiplex PCR; TCRdb's copy has only in-frame clones and leaves some out. The sample shows about 190,000 clones, more than 55% of them seen only once. This sample's treatment: oral pan-JAK inhibitor, 5-10 mg twice daily. Collection of lesional scalp punch biopsies and peripheral blood was performed in alopecia areata patients. The data were taken from a study of CD8+ T cells in alopecia areata. Regarding the study as a whole: In scalp, tofacitinib significantly decreased clonality and expanded CD8+ clones among the top 100. Possibly because of HLA-related factors, TCR sharing was less clear across patients than in mice.

V lost 3 bases to trimming and J lost 4 bases, with 15 bases between them. CDR1 and CDR2 from the germline V gene are SQVTM and ANQGSEA. The CDR3 has 14 amino acids. This receptor was taken from a human donor with alopecia areata. The sequencing here drew on CD4+ T cells sorted from blood, taken at week 4, from a patient treated with tofacitinib. The rearrangement joins TRBV29-1 to TRBJ1-1, with a weak D call TRBD1 (6 bases). CDR3 nucleotide sequence: TGCAGCGTTGACCGGGGGCGAGCAAGCACTGAAGCTTTCTTT. Translating it yields CSVDRGRASTEAFF.